The rows below give T cell receptor beta chains drawn from one sample of a study of T cell responses to AZD1222 COVID-19 vaccine. Sequencing was performed with immunoSEQ multiplex PCR; in TCRdb, only in-frame clones are kept and a portion is missing. The sample shows 150,000 to 200,000 clones, approximately 91% of them seen only once. The source material was peripheral blood, sampled 28 days after the second AZD1222 dose. Every receptor here comes from an adult who received the AZD1222 COVID-19 vaccine. CDR3s include the opening cysteine and the closing phenylalanine or tryptophan. A D gene is named only where the DNA matches it firmly. Clone size, where shown, is once, few, many, or a class for clones that have expanded.

clone_size j_call d_call v_call cdr3_nt cdr3_aa
- TRBJ1-1 - TRBV7-3 TGTGCCAGCAGCTTAGTTCAGCACACTGAAGCTTTCTTT CASSLVQHTEAFF
- TRBJ2-1 TRBD2 TRBV9 TGTGCCAGCAGCGGAACTAGCGCTTGGGGCAATGAGCAGTTCTTC CASSGTSAWGNEQFF
- TRBJ2-7 TRBD1 TRBV3-1/TRBV3-2 TGTGCCAGCAGCCGGACAGGGAGCTCCTACGAGCAGTACTTC CASSRTGSSYEQYF
once TRBJ1-5 - TRBV30 TGTGCCTGGAGGCAAGGGACGTCCGTAGGAGGGCCCCAGCATTTT CAWRQGTSVGGPQHF
- TRBJ1-2 - TRBV6-5 TGTGCCAGCAGTTACCTCTCGAGGGGGGTAAACTATGGCTACACCTTC CASSYLSRGVNYGYTF
- TRBJ2-1 TRBD1 TRBV3-1/TRBV3-2 TGTGCCAGCAGCCTACTGGGACAGACCAACAATGAGCAGTTCTTC CASSLLGQTNNEQFF
- TRBJ2-7 TRBD1 TRBV10-3 TGTGCCATCAGTGAGTCGGCCGGGACAGGAACGTACGAGCAGTACTTC CAISESAGTGTYEQYF
- TRBJ2-1 TRBD2 TRBV11-3 TGTGCCAGCAGCTTAGATCCTCCTAGCGGGAGGGGGCACAATGAGCAGTTCTTC CASSLDPPSGRGHNEQFF
- TRBJ2-5 TRBD2 TRBV5-1 TGCGCCAGCAGCTTGGCCCCGGGAGCGGGGGGGCAAGAGACCCAGTACTTC CASSLAPGAGGQETQYF
- TRBJ1-2 TRBD1 TRBV5-1 TGCGCCAGCAGCTCGTCGATCACAGGGGATCATGGCTACACCTTC CASSSSITGDHGYTF
- TRBJ2-7 TRBD1 TRBV18 TGTGCCAGCTCACCAAAGCAGCAGGGGGCCTACGAGCAGTACTTC CASSPKQQGAYEQYF
- TRBJ1-3 - TRBV7-2 TGTGCCAGCAGCTTAGATATCTCTGGAAACACCATATATTTT CASSLDISGNTIYF
few TRBJ1-5 - TRBV19 TGTGCCAGTAGGGGGGAAGGGCTGGGCAATCAGCCCCAGCATTTT CASRGEGLGNQPQHF
- TRBJ1-4 - TRBV20-1 TGCAGTGCTAGAGGAGAAGAAAAACTGTTTTTT CSARGEEKLFF
- TRBJ2-3 TRBD2 TRBV11-2 TGTGCCAGCAGCCCATCGCGGGGGGGGACAGATACGCAGTATTTT CASSPSRGGTDTQYF
- TRBJ1-2 - TRBV19 TGTGCCAGCAAGGACAGATATGGCTACACCTTC CASKDRYGYTF
- TRBJ1-3 - TRBV3-1/TRBV3-2 TGTGCCAGCAGCCAAGTTGCAGGAGCGGGAAACACCATATATTTT CASSQVAGAGNTIYF
- TRBJ2-7 - TRBV7-9 TGTGCCAGCAGCCAACCCCTTAAGCCCCCGTGGTGGGGAGGCGACGAGCAGTACTTC CASSQPLKPPWWGGDEQYF
- TRBJ1-5 TRBD1 TRBV19 TGTGCCAGCAGGACAGGGAGGCAGCCCCAGCATTTT CASRTGRQPQHF
few TRBJ2-1 - TRBV6-5 TGTGCCAGCAGTTACTCGTCCTACAACAATGAGCAGTTCTTC CASSYSSYNNEQFF
- TRBJ1-2 TRBD1 TRBV5-5 TGTGCCAGCAGCTTGGGGGACCCGGGACAGGGTTATGGCTACACCTTC CASSLGDPGQGYGYTF
- TRBJ1-4 - TRBV5-6 TGTGCCAGCAGCTTGGAGAGGTCTAATGAAAAACTGTTTTTT CASSLERSNEKLFF
once TRBJ1-2 - TRBV9 TGTGCCAGCAGCGTAGATGCCAGCTCGGGAGGCTACACCTTC CASSVDASSGGYTF
- TRBJ1-1 - TRBV10-3 TGTGCCATCAGTGAGTCAAATCCACCGAGGGCTGAAGCTTTCTTT CAISESNPPRAEAFF
- TRBJ1-4 TRBD1 TRBV25-1 TGTGCCAGCAGTTCACGACAGGGCAGTGGTGAAAAACTGTTTTTT CASSSRQGSGEKLFF
- TRBJ1-5 TRBD1 TRBV18 TGTGCCAGCTCACCCCTCTCAGGGGGGGATCAGCCCCAGCATTTT CASSPLSGGDQPQHF
- TRBJ1-4 - TRBV18 TGTGCCAGCTCACCCCGGAGCCCCGGAGGCGAAAAACTGTTTTTT CASSPRSPGGEKLFF
- TRBJ1-5 - TRBV6-2/TRBV6-3 TGTGCCAGCAGTCTCCGAGGGGCAGTCAGCAATCAGCCCCAGCATTTT CASSLRGAVSNQPQHF
- TRBJ2-2 TRBD1 TRBV18 TGTGCCAGCTCACCACGATCGGGACAGGGGGAAACCGGGGAGCTGTTTTTT CASSPRSGQGETGELFF
- TRBJ2-1 TRBD2 TRBV2 TGTGCCAGCAGGACTAGCGGGGGCTCCTACAATGAGCAGTTCTTC CASRTSGGSYNEQFF
- TRBJ2-3 TRBD2 TRBV14 TGTGCCAGCAGCCTGCTAGCGGGGGCCGTAGATACGCAGTATTTT CASSLLAGAVDTQYF
- TRBJ1-1 - TRBV9 TGTGCCAGCAGCCCTCCGGCCCGGGAGGGGGTAGCCACTGAAGCTTTCTTT CASSPPAREGVATEAFF
- TRBJ1-1 TRBD1 TRBV10-2 TGCGCCAGCAGTGGACAGGGGGCGGGCACTGAAGCTTTCTTT CASSGQGAGTEAFF
- TRBJ1-1 - TRBV29-1 TGCAGCGTTGGAAGAATGAACACTGAAGCTTTCTTT CSVGRMNTEAFF
- TRBJ2-7 - TRBV5-1 TGCGCCAGCAGCCCCGTGGGCGGGTCCTACGAGCAGTACTTC CASSPVGGSYEQYF